Presented here are 32 T cell receptor beta chains from one specimen sequenced in a study of T-cell memory formation after mild COVID-19. TCRdb passed the 5' RACE reads through MiXCR, listing each CDR3 protein once. Of about 340,000 distinct CDR3 sequences listed, approximately 12% are singletons. Input material: PBMCs or a T cell subset sorted from them (not recorded which). These receptors were taken from a man younger than 35 who had mild COVID-19 (a few samples of this study predate the infection). Cell type and time point are not known.

There are many counts of this clonotype. Relative to the germline gene, one junction end is altered; a read error may explain this. The genes are TRBV6-5 and TRBJ1-2, with 9 nucleotides matching TRBD1. In germline, CDR1 is MNHEY, CDR2 SVGAGI. The CDR3 is 12 residues long. CDR3 residues: CASSPGQGITYF. The CDR3 nucleotides read TGTGCCAGCAGTCCCGGACAGGGGATAACCTACTTC.

The chain carries TRBV9 and TRBJ2-2, with 7 bases identical to TRBD1. Germline trimming cut 4 bases from V and 3 bases from J; bases unmatched to any gene: 9. This CDR3 comprises 16 residues. The germline V gene has CDR1 SGDLS and CDR2 YYNGEE. The CDR3 region is CASSPSGTEYTGELFF. As DNA, the CDR3 is TGTGCCAGCAGCCCATCAGGGACAGAATACACCGGGGAGCTGTTTTTT.

This clonotype was observed a few times. V gene TRBV28 combines with J gene TRBJ2-5; tentatively, D is TRBD2 (5 bases). Germline V gene data show CDR1 as MDHEN and CDR2 as SYDVKM. The CDR3 totals 14 residues. V lost 6 bases to trimming and J lost 5 bases, with 16 bases between them. The CDR3 here is CASSPTSPGETQYF. Here the CDR3 DNA reads TGTGCCAGCAGCCCCACATCCCCGGGGGAGACCCAGTACTTC. Full variable domain (remainder filled in from reference TRBV28 and TRBJ2-5): DVKVTQSSRYLVKRTGEKVFLECVQDMDHENMFWYRQDPGLGLRLIYFSYDVKMKEKGDIPEGYSVSREKKERFSLILESASTNQTSMYLCASSPTSPGETQYFGPGTRLLVL.

This clonotype was observed at least ten times. This sequence joins TRBV5-1 and TRBJ2-7, with 8 positions matching TRBD1. This CDR3 comprises 15 residues. J gave up 5 bases and V 0 bases, and 7 bases lay outside the gene matches. Germline-derived CDR1 and CDR2 are SGHRS and YFSETQ. The CDR3 DNA follows: TGCGCCAGCAGCTTGGTGGCAGGGGGCGGGCACGAGCAGTACTTC. It translates to CASSLVAGGGHEQYF.

This chain connects TRBV20-1 to TRBJ1-1; 8 bases are shared with TRBD1. Germline CDR1 reads DFQATT; CDR2 reads SNEGSKA (reference sequence). V gave up 0 bases and J gave up 0 bases; unmatched junction bases: 6. CDR3 length: 16 amino acids. In DNA form, the CDR3 reads TGCAGTGCTAGAGATTTGGACAGGGCAGTGAACACTGAAGCTTTCTTT. This sequence encodes CSARDLDRAVNTEAFF.

This clonotype has a handful of counts. This chain joins TRBV12-3 or TRBV12-4 and TRBJ1-2, with a tentative D call TRBD1 (5 bases). The CDR3 runs 12 residues. Deletions cut 0 bases from V and 8 bases from J, with 7 bases between. CDR3 DNA: TGTGCCAGCAGTTTAGCGGGGGAGGGCTACACCTTC. Amino acid sequence: CASSLAGEGYTF.

This clonotype has a handful of counts. V gene TRBV4-1 combines with J gene TRBJ1-1; D unresolved. V lost 3 bases and J lost 4, with 9 bases in between. In germline, CDR1 is MGHRA, CDR2 YSYEKL. The CDR3 covers 13 residues. The CDR3 region has the DNA TGCGCCAGCAGCCAGAACCTGGGCACTGAAGCTTTCTTT. It is translated as CASSQNLGTEAFF.

This chain uses TRBV6-5 with TRBJ2-7; D possibly corresponds to TRBD2 (5 bases). The V end was cut by 2 bases, the J end by 3 bases, with 8 bases between. Germline CDR1 and CDR2: MNHEY and SVGAGI. The CDR3 has 13 residues. CDR3 nucleotides: TGTGCCAGCAGTTACGGAGGAGACTACGAGCAGTACTTC. This gives the protein CASSYGGDYEQYF.

This clonotype was counted a single time. V and J are TRBV20-1 and TRBJ1-5; unclear D gene. CDR3 size: 12 residues. Germline V gene data show CDR1 as DFQATT and CDR2 as SNEGSKA (reference sequence). V shed 0 bases and J shed 7 bases, with 7 bases lying between them. CDR3 in DNA: TGCAGTGCTAGAGATCCCCCCCAGCCCCAGCATTTT. It specifies CSARDPPQPQHF.

J is TRBJ1-5 and V is TRBV7-2; D unresolved. The V gene lost 3 bases and the J gene lost 1 base, with 7 bases spanning the gap. The V gene's germline CDR1 is SGHTA and CDR2 FQGNSA. This CDR3 has 14 amino acids. For the CDR3, the DNA is TGTGCCAGCAGCTTCGGGCCCAGCAATCAGCCCCAGCATTTT. It yields the protein CASSFGPSNQPQHF.

There are many counts of this clonotype. The chain links TRBV5-1 to TRBJ2-3; 7 bases map to TRBD2. The V gene's germline CDR1 is SGHRS and CDR2 YFSETQ. Unmatched junction bases numbered 4, after V lost 3 bases and J lost 0 bases. The CDR3 is made up of 15 amino acids. The CDR3: CASSWDYSSTDTQYF. CDR3 DNA sequence: TGCGCCAGCAGCTGGGACTACTCTAGCACAGATACGCAGTATTTT.

This clonotype was detected only a few times. The J gene is TRBJ1-5, the V gene TRBV12-3 or TRBV12-4; a possible D gene is TRBD1 (6 bases). V lost 6 bases and J 2 bases, leaving 8 bases between the germline ends. The CDR3 consists of 13 residues. CDR3 nucleotide sequence: TGTGCCAGCAGCGGACAGCGCAATCAGCCCCAGCATTTT. It specifies CASSGQRNQPQHF.

This clonotype came up a few times. The chain employs TRBV2 and TRBJ1-4; D is uncertain. CDR1 and CDR2 (germline): SNHLY, FYNNEI. The CDR3 extends over 14 amino acids. V shed 4 bases and J shed 10 bases, with 16 bases lying between them. CDR3 bases: TGTGCCAGCAGTGTGTCAGACATCAAGGGAAAACTGTTTTTT. It specifies CASSVSDIKGKLFF. The full variable domain, its missing parts supplied by reference TRBV2 and TRBJ1-4, is EPEVTQTPSHQVTQMGQEVILRCVPISNHLYFYWYRQILGQKVEFLVSFYNNEISEKSEIFDDQFSVERPDGSNFTLKIRSTKLEDSAMYFCASSVSDIKGKLFFGSGTQLSVL.

CDR3 nucleotide sequence: TGCGCCAGCAGCCTCCAGGACAGGGCCCTCCTCGAGCAGTACGTC. Translated: CASSLQDRALLEQYV. The rearrangement links TRBV4-3 to TRBJ2-7; 8 bases line up with TRBD1. CDR1 LGHNA and CDR2 YSLEER come from the germline V gene. The length of the CDR3 is 15 residues. Germline trimming cut 4 bases from V and 6 bases from J; bases unmatched to any gene: 11.

This chain connects TRBV6-5 to TRBJ1-5; the D gene is possibly TRBD1 (6 bases). CDR3 size: 16 residues. CDR1 and CDR2 (germline): MNHEY, SVGAGI. The V end lost 4 bases, the J end lost 2 bases, and 15 bases lay between the germline ends. CDR3 nucleotides: TGTGCCAGCAGTTCAACAGGGTCGGCTGGCAATCAGCCCCAGCATTTT. Translating it yields CASSSTGSAGNQPQHF.

This clonotype has just a few counts. This chain links TRBV20-1 with TRBJ2-5, with a tentative D call TRBD2 (6 bases). V shed 4 bases and J shed 1 base, with 13 bases lying between them. There are 14 residues in the CDR3. CDR1 DFQATT and CDR2 SNEGSKA come from the germline V gene (reference sequence). CDR3 in amino acids: CSANSGGIQETQYF. As DNA, the CDR3 is TGCAGTGCTAATTCCGGGGGAATCCAAGAGACCCAGTACTTC.

Only a few counts were recorded for this clonotype. This rearrangement joins TRBV29-1 to TRBJ2-3; perhaps TRBD2 as D (7 bases). Germline V gene data show CDR1 as SQVTM and CDR2 as ANQGSEA. V dropped 3 bases and J dropped 2 bases, with 15 bases sitting between them. The CDR3 covers 15 residues. In nucleotides, the CDR3 is TGCAGCGTTGAGCCGGTGGGGGGGCTCACAGATACGCAGTATTTT. Amino acid sequence: CSVEPVGGLTDTQYF.

This clonotype was detected ten times or more. This chain joins TRBV7-3 and TRBJ1-5, with D hard to call. This CDR3 contains 13 residues. The germline V gene has CDR1 SGHTA and CDR2 FQGTGA. V shed 4 bases and J shed 7 bases, with 11 bases lying between them. CDR3 amino acids: CASSSFPGQPQHF. The CDR3 bases are TGTGCCAGCAGCTCCTTTCCGGGCCAGCCCCAGCATTTT.

This clonotype has more than one count but fewer than ten. This chain links TRBV11-3 with TRBJ1-6; TRBD1 matches 10 bases. Germline lookup yields CDR1 SGHNT and CDR2 YENEEA. With 0 bases clipped from V and 0 bases from J, the junction kept 11 bases outside the gene matches. CDR3 length: 21 amino acids. CDR3 amino acids: CASSLESGTGVPSSYNSPLHF. The CDR3 coding sequence is TGTGCCAGCAGCTTAGAATCCGGGACAGGGGTTCCCAGCTCCTATAATTCACCCCTCCACTTT. Using reference TRBV11-3 and TRBJ1-6 for the parts outside the CDR3, the full variable domain is EAGVVQSPRYKIIEKKQPVAFWCNPISGHNTLYWYLQNLGQGPELLIRYENEEAVDDSQLPKDRFSAERLKGVDSTLKIQPAELGDSAVYLCASSLESGTGVPSSYNSPLHFGNGTRLTVT.

V is TRBV29-1 and J is TRBJ2-7, with D perhaps TRBD1 (6 bases). In germline, CDR1 is SQVTM, CDR2 ANQGSEA. V gave up 1 base and J gave up 3 bases, with 13 bases separating them. The CDR3 extends over 14 amino acids. CDR3 bases: TGCAGCGTTGAAGTCCGGGACACCAACTACGAGCAGTACTTC. Translation: CSVEVRDTNYEQYF.

J is TRBJ1-2 and V is TRBV15; the D gene is possibly TRBD1 (5 bases). The CDR3 runs to 14 residues. Trimming pared 0 bases from V and 6 bases from J, leaving 11 bases between. Germline V lookup: CDR1 LNHNV, CDR2 YYDKDF (reference sequence). The DNA of the CDR3 is TGTGCCACCAGCAGAGATCAGTTGGGGCATGGCTACACCTTC. Protein sequence: CATSRDQLGHGYTF.

This sequence joins TRBV5-1 and TRBJ2-2; D may be TRBD1 (6 bases). This CDR3 is built from 15 residues. V lost 1 base and J lost 4, with 11 bases in between. The germline CDR1 and CDR2 sequences are SGHRS and YFSETQ. The DNA for the CDR3 is TGCGCCAGCAGCTTGAACACAGGGATCACCGGGGAGCTGTTTTTT. It codes for CASSLNTGITGELFF.

This rearrangement joins TRBV9 to TRBJ2-1; unclear D gene. The CDR3 sequence is 13 residues long. V lost 0 bases and J 3 bases, leaving 4 bases between the germline ends. The V gene's germline CDR1 is SGDLS and CDR2 YYNGEE. CDR3 sequence reads: CASSVAYYNEQFF. The CDR3 nucleotides read TGTGCCAGCAGCGTAGCATACTACAATGAGCAGTTCTTC.

V and J are TRBV7-9 and TRBJ2-5; D is undetermined. Germline CDR1 and CDR2: SEHNR and FQNEAQ (reference sequence). The CDR3 extends over 10 amino acids. Trimming took off 10 bases at V and 7 bases at J, with 10 bases between the two ends. The CDR3 region has the DNA TGTGCCATCATGCTTGGGACCCAGTACTTC. It is translated as CAIMLGTQYF.

This clonotype turned up a few times. This chain connects TRBV6-2 or TRBV6-3 to TRBJ2-7; D ambiguous. The CDR3 has 12 residues. Germline V gene data show CDR1 as MNHEY and CDR2 as SVGEGT. Trimming removed 6 bases at V and 3 bases at J, with 9 bases between. DNA of the CDR3: TGTGCCAGCAGCCCGCCCCACTACGAGCAGTACGTC. Translating it yields CASSPPHYEQYV.

This clonotype was seen a few times. The chain is built from TRBV12-3 or TRBV12-4 and TRBJ1-2; no clear D. There are 15 residues in the CDR3. V shed 5 bases and J shed 4 bases, with 17 bases lying between them. The CDR3 bases are TGTGCCAGCAGTCGCCCGGGAGGCCGGGGCTATGGCTACACCTTC. This sequence encodes CASSRPGGRGYGYTF.

The chain couples TRBV4-2 to TRBJ2-1; 8 nucleotides match TRBD2. Unmatched junction bases numbered 7, after V lost 4 bases and J lost 2 bases. This CDR3 comprises 16 residues. Per germline, CDR1 LGHNA and CDR2 YNFKEQ. CDR3 residues: CASSPARGGPYNEQFF. As DNA, the CDR3 is TGTGCCAGCAGCCCCGCCCGGGGGGGCCCCTACAATGAGCAGTTCTTC.

This clonotype was observed a few times. The J gene is TRBJ2-2, the V gene TRBV18; TRBD2 is a possible D gene (5 bases). The CDR3 runs 17 residues. Trimming removed 2 bases at V and 4 bases at J, with 17 bases between. CDR1 is KGHSH, CDR2 LQKENI, per germline. This CDR3 is CASSPARASQSTGELFF. Here the CDR3 DNA reads TGTGCCAGCTCACCAGCGAGGGCTTCCCAAAGCACCGGGGAGCTGTTTTTT.

There are a few counts of this clonotype. J is TRBJ1-1 and V is TRBV7-9, with no clear D. V was pared by 5 bases and J by 4 bases, with 14 bases between. This CDR3 is 14 amino acids long. Germline V gene sequence: CDR1 SEHNR, CDR2 FQNEAQ (reference sequence). The DNA for the CDR3 is TGTGCCAGCAGCCCAGCTTCGTTGCGCACTGAAGCTTTCTTT. Translating it yields CASSPASLRTEAFF.

This clonotype was detected only a few times. The gene calls are TRBV6-5 and TRBJ2-1; D may be TRBD2 (5 bases). The ends were cut back, 4 bases at V and 2 bases at J, with 15 bases in the middle. Germline V gene data show CDR1 as MNHEY and CDR2 as SVGAGI. The CDR3 extends over 16 amino acids. CDR3 protein: CASSLQLPGTYNEQFF. The CDR3 DNA follows: TGTGCCAGCAGTTTACAGCTTCCCGGGACCTACAATGAGCAGTTCTTC.

A few counts support this clonotype. Here the CDR3 DNA reads TGCGCCAGCAGCCTTACACAGTATAATGAAAAACTGTTTTTT. Translation gives CASSLTQYNEKLFF. The chain employs TRBV5-1 and TRBJ1-4; no definite D call. Trimming cost V 4 bases and J 4 bases, with 11 bases left between them. Germline V gene sequence: CDR1 SGHRS, CDR2 YFSETQ. CDR3 size: 14 residues.

V usage is TRBV3-1 and J usage is TRBJ1-6, with D perhaps TRBD1 (6 bases). This CDR3 spans 17 amino acids. Trimming removed 2 bases from V and 6 bases from J, with 17 bases in between. Germline-derived CDR1 and CDR2 are LGHDT and YNNKEL (reference sequence). The CDR3 loop is CASSQIPDSLLNSPLHF. Here the CDR3 DNA reads TGTGCCAGCAGCCAAATCCCGGACAGCCTTCTTAATTCACCCCTCCACTTT.